The 31 T cell receptor beta chains listed next were all sequenced from one sample in a study of T cells in Graves' hyperthyroidism and ophthalmopathy. Template material for amplifying TCR beta CDR3 regions consisted of RNA transcripts. HTBI primers were used for first-round RT-PCR of the TCR CDR3. TCRdb called the multiplex PCR reads again in MiXCR, with one record for every CDR3 protein. The table shows around 400,000 distinct CDR3 sequences, with roughly 15% occurring only once. What was sequenced was blood. Source of these receptors: an older woman with Graves' ophthalmopathy.

This clonotype has a count of ten or more. The genes are TRBV11-2 and TRBJ1-5; 7 bases fit TRBD1. Per germline, CDR1 SGHAT and CDR2 FQNNGV. The V and J ends lost 5 bases and 3 bases, in that order; junction bases with no gene match: 7. The CDR3 runs 15 residues. CDR3 protein: CASSNTGADNQPQHF. The CDR3 coding sequence is TGTGCCAGCAGCAATACAGGGGCAGACAATCAGCCCCAGCATTTT.

This clonotype was observed at least ten times. The chain carries TRBV20-1 and TRBJ2-5; unclear D gene. Trimming stripped 6 bases from V and 2 bases from J, with 13 bases between. Looked up from germline, CDR1 is DFQATT and CDR2 is SNEGSKA (reference sequence). The CDR3 spans 13 residues. The CDR3 reads CSADASPQETQYF. DNA of the CDR3: TGCAGTGCGGACGCAAGCCCTCAAGAGACCCAGTACTTC.

V usage is TRBV12-3 or TRBV12-4 and J usage is TRBJ2-2; the match to TRBD2 covers 10 bases. V was clipped by 6 bases and J by 1 base; unmatched bases: 8. CDR3 length: 17 amino acids. CDR3 DNA sequence: TGTGCCAGCAGCCCCCTGGGACTAGCGCTGAACACCGGGGAGCTGTTTTTT. Protein sequence: CASSPLGLALNTGELFF.

At least ten counts were recorded for this clonotype. The chain carries TRBV12-3 or TRBV12-4 and TRBJ1-2; D unclear. Trimming removed 6 bases at V and 4 bases at J, with 6 bases between. The CDR3 runs 11 residues. For the CDR3, the DNA is TGTGCCAGCAGACACGGCTATGGCTACACCTTC. This encodes CASRHGYGYTF.

At least ten counts were recorded for this clonotype. The gene calls are TRBV6-1 and TRBJ1-1, with D uncertain. Germline-derived CDR1 and CDR2 are MNHNS and SASEGT. The CDR3 runs 14 residues. V was trimmed by 6 bases and J by 4 bases, leaving 15 bases between them. The CDR3: CASRHDGAATEAFF. The CDR3 DNA reads as TGTGCCAGCAGACACGACGGAGCGGCCACTGAAGCTTTCTTT.

This clonotype was seen repeatedly, ten times or more. The rearrangement links TRBV6-2 or TRBV6-3 to TRBJ2-5; D is unclear. The germline V and J ends were trimmed by 5 bases and 4 bases, with 17 bases remaining between them. The germline CDR1 and CDR2 sequences are MNHEY and SVGEGT. The CDR3 is made up of 15 amino acids. CDR3 region: CASSPTLALGETQYF. CDR3 nucleotide sequence: TGTGCCAGCAGTCCTACCCTCGCATTGGGAGAGACCCAGTACTTC.

The table lists this clonotype with many counts. The chain links TRBV27 to TRBJ2-7; D may correspond to TRBD1 or TRBD2 (5 bases each). V was pared by 5 bases and J by 3 bases, with 11 bases between. CDR3 size: 13 residues. The V gene's germline CDR1 is MNHEY and CDR2 SMNVEV (reference sequence). The CDR3 sequence is CASSGGVSYEQYF. The CDR3 DNA is TGTGCCAGCAGTGGGGGAGTCAGCTACGAGCAGTACTTC.

This clonotype is a singleton in its sample. V gene TRBV24-1 combines with J gene TRBJ2-1; TRBD2 agrees at 9 bases. From germline, CDR1 is KGHDR and CDR2 SFDVKD. This CDR3 comprises 16 residues. With V trimmed by 2 bases and J by 5 bases, 6 bases remained unmatched. CDR3 loop: CATSDSVAGAHNEQFF. CDR3 bases: TGTGCCACCAGTGATTCGGTAGCGGGAGCTCACAATGAGCAGTTCTTC.

Many counts were recorded for this clonotype. This chain links TRBV18 with TRBJ2-7; TRBD1 might be the D (5 bases). Trimming cost V 1 base and J 4 bases, with 11 bases left between them. The germline V gene encodes CDR1 KGHSH and CDR2 LQKENI. This CDR3 is 14 amino acids long. CDR3 coding DNA: TGTGCCAGCTCACCACGGCAGGGTAGATACGAGCAGTACTTC. It codes for CASSPRQGRYEQYF.

V and J are TRBV6-1 and TRBJ2-2; D ambiguous. Trimming removed 2 bases at V and 5 bases at J, with 15 bases between. Germline CDR1 MNHNS, CDR2 SASEGT. CDR3 length: 16 amino acids. This CDR3 is CASSERHDPPTGELFF. Written as DNA, the CDR3 is TGTGCCAGCAGTGAACGGCATGATCCCCCTACCGGGGAGCTGTTTTTT.

The table lists this clonotype with many counts. V usage is TRBV7-9 and J usage is TRBJ2-3, with D possibly being TRBD2 (5 bases). V gave up 2 bases and J gave up 0 bases, with 9 bases separating them. This CDR3 is built from 15 residues. Looked up from germline, CDR1 is SEHNR and CDR2 is FQNEAQ (reference sequence). The CDR3 DNA reads TGTGCCAGCAGCTTAAAGGGCGGGAGCACAGATACGCAGTATTTT. Translated: CASSLKGGSTDTQYF. The full variable domain, in which reference TRBV7-9 and TRBJ2-3 provide the parts outside the CDR3, is DTGVSQNPRHKITKRGQNVTFRCDPISEHNRLYWYRQTLGQGPEFLTYFQNEAQLEKSRLLSDRFSAERPKGSFSTLEIQRTEQGDSAMYLCASSLKGGSTDTQYFGPGTRLTVL.

This clonotype was seen a few times. A much bigger clone sits one base away, suggesting this may be a read error. The CDR3 is CASSQAGGQGGSEAFF. The DNA of the CDR3 is TGTGCCAGCAGCCAAGCCGGGGGACAGGGGGGTTCTGAAGCTTTCTTT. V gene TRBV3-1 combines with J gene TRBJ1-1, with TRBD1 identical over 11 bases. V lost 1 base, J lost 6 bases, and 7 bases stayed unmatched. The CDR3 runs 16 residues. Germline lookup yields CDR1 LGHDT and CDR2 YNNKEL (reference sequence).

This chain uses TRBV6-1 with TRBJ1-3; 7 bases agree with TRBD1. This CDR3 has 14 amino acids. Germline trimming cut 5 bases from V and 4 bases from J; bases unmatched to any gene: 5. Germline-derived CDR1 and CDR2 are MNHNS and SASEGT. The CDR3 protein is CASSPGGLGNTIYF. The DNA for the CDR3 is TGTGCCAGCAGTCCAGGGGGGTTAGGAAACACCATATATTTT.

This sequence joins TRBV27 and TRBJ1-5; TRBD1 matches 8 bases. CDR3 size: 15 residues. Germline loops: CDR1 MNHEY, CDR2 SMNVEV (reference sequence). Germline trimming cut 5 bases from V and 0 bases from J; bases unmatched to any gene: 3. The DNA of the CDR3 is TGTGCCAGCAGTGACAGGGGTTATAGCAATCAGCCCCAGCATTTT. This translates into CASSDRGYSNQPQHF.

This clonotype has a count of ten or more. V usage is TRBV28 and J usage is TRBJ2-4; D is uncertain. With 8 bases removed from V and 3 bases from J, the gap between germline ends came to 14 bases. CDR1 is MDHEN and CDR2 is SYDVKM in the germline V gene. CDR3 length: 14 residues. The CDR3 region is CASAQQSDKNIQYF. CDR3 DNA sequence: TGTGCCAGCGCTCAACAGTCGGACAAAAACATTCAGTACTTC.

This clonotype came up many times. The chain joins TRBV12-3 or TRBV12-4 to TRBJ1-5, with D maybe TRBD1 (6 bases). This CDR3 is 14 amino acids long. V lost 5 bases to trimming and J lost 7 bases, with 15 bases between them. The CDR3 sequence: CASSGDRSLQPQHF. CDR3 DNA sequence: TGTGCCAGCAGTGGAGACAGGTCCCTACAGCCCCAGCATTTT.

There are many counts of this clonotype. CDR3 coding DNA: TGTGCCAGCTCCCCCTCGGCGGGTCCGAGCTCCTACAATGAGCAGTTCTTC. Its translation is CASSPSAGPSSYNEQFF. The rearrangement links TRBV27 to TRBJ2-1; possible D gene TRBD2, 5 bases. Trimming shortened V by 8 bases and J by 0 bases, and 20 bases separated the two germline ends. The length of the CDR3 is 17 residues. Germline V CDR1 and CDR2: MNHEY, SMNVEV (reference sequence).

The chain joins TRBV9 to TRBJ2-1; TRBD1 might be the D (5 bases). Germline lookup yields CDR1 SGDLS and CDR2 YYNGEE. CDR3 length: 12 amino acids. Trimming left V 1 base short and J 10 bases short, with 9 bases between. CDR3: CASSVQGREQFF. The CDR3 DNA reads as TGTGCCAGCAGCGTACAGGGCCGCGAGCAGTTCTTC.

Note on this clonotype: A much larger clone differs by one base, so this may be a read error. The V and J genes are TRBV5-1 and TRBJ1-6; 8 positions match TRBD1. Trimming removed 3 bases from V and 13 bases from J; junction bases left unmatched: 24. Germline V gene sequence: CDR1 SGHRS, CDR2 YFSETQ. CDR3 length: 19 residues. The CDR3 coding sequence is TGCGCCAGCAGCTCGGCTTTTTTTGACGTGGGGACAGGCCCTTCGCCCCTCCACTTT. Its translation: CASSSAFFDVGTGPSPLHF. Based on the CDR3 plus reference TRBV5-1 and TRBJ1-6, the full variable domain is KAGVTQTPRYLIKTRGQQVTLSCSPISGHRSVSWYQQTPGQGLQFLFEYFSETQRNKGNFPGRFSGRQFSNSRSEMNVSTLELGDSALYLCASSSAFFDVGTGPSPLHFGNGTRLTVT.

This clonotype was found many times. This chain uses TRBV3-1 with TRBJ1-5; no clear D gene. Deletions cut 2 bases from V and 1 base from J, with 9 bases between. The CDR3 consists of 15 residues. Germline CDR1 and CDR2: LGHDT and YNNKEL (reference sequence). CDR3 sequence (DNA): TGTGCCAGCAGCCAAACCCCGAACAGCAATCAGCCCCAGCATTTT. This translates into CASSQTPNSNQPQHF. Looking up the rest from reference TRBV3-1 and TRBJ1-5 gives the full variable domain: DTAVSQTPKYLVTQMGNDKSIKCEQNLGHDTMYWYKQDSKKFLKIMFSYNNKELIINETVPNRFSPKSPDKAHLNLHINSLELGDSAVYFCASSQTPNSNQPQHFGDGTRLSIL.

This clonotype was seen at least ten times. The chain links TRBV28 to TRBJ1-4, with 7 bases lining up with TRBD1. The germline gives CDR1 MDHEN, CDR2 SYDVKM. With 4 bases clipped from V and 8 bases from J, the junction kept 1 base outside the gene matches. This CDR3 contains 12 residues. The DNA of the CDR3 is TGTGCCAGCAGTTCCAGGGGGGAAAAACTGTTTTTT. Its translation is CASSSRGEKLFF.

This clonotype was seen a handful of times. The chain links TRBV5-1 to TRBJ2-7; 9 bases are shared with TRBD1. V gave up 4 bases and J gave up 5 bases; unmatched junction bases: 7. Germline lookup yields CDR1 SGHRS and CDR2 YFSETQ. The CDR3 contains 14 residues. CDR3 DNA sequence: TGCGCCAGCAGCACGGGACAGGGTATCGACGAGCAGTACTTC. It is translated as CASSTGQGIDEQYF.

This clonotype was picked up many times. For the CDR3, the DNA is TGTGCCAGCAGCTTCGCCCAGGGGGCGGCCTACGAGCAGTACTTC. This codes for CASSFAQGAAYEQYF. The chain combines TRBV7-9 with TRBJ2-7; TRBD1 matches 8 bases. CDR3 length: 15 residues. Trimming removed 3 bases from V and 2 bases from J; junction bases left unmatched: 6. The germline V gene encodes CDR1 SEHNR and CDR2 FQNEAQ (reference sequence).

The sample holds a few counts of this clonotype. V and J are TRBV7-2 and TRBJ2-2; D gene uncertain. V lost 6 bases and J lost 6, with 14 bases in between. In germline, CDR1 is SGHTA, CDR2 FQGNSA. This CDR3 contains 14 residues. The CDR3 reads CASRSGGPSGELFF. CDR3 DNA: TGTGCCAGCAGGTCGGGTGGACCATCCGGGGAGCTGTTTTTT.

In this sample, this clonotype turned up many times. The J gene is TRBJ1-1, the V gene TRBV28; D remains unclear. The V end was cut by 5 bases, the J end by 1 base, with 14 bases between. From germline, CDR1 is MDHEN and CDR2 SYDVKM. This CDR3 spans 15 amino acids. In DNA, the CDR3 is TGTGCCAGCAGTCCCCCCCCGGCTCCGAACACTGAAGCTTTCTTT. As protein: CASSPPPAPNTEAFF.

This chain links TRBV15 with TRBJ2-5; D may be TRBD2 (6 bases). The V and J ends lost 3 bases and 3 bases respectively, with 14 bases between them. The germline gives CDR1 LNHNV, CDR2 YYDKDF (reference sequence). The CDR3 length is 15 residues. The CDR3 nucleotides are TGTGCCACCAGCAGGACAGTGCGGGACGAAGAGACCCAGTACTTC. This encodes CATSRTVRDEETQYF.

This clonotype was seen at least ten times. The chain combines TRBV11-3 with TRBJ2-5, with 10 bases that match TRBD2. Per the germline V gene, CDR1 is SGHNT and CDR2 is YENEEA. J lost 4 bases, V lost 1 base, and 6 bases had no gene match. This CDR3 has 16 residues. The chain's CDR3 is CASSLGGTSDRETQYF. Written as DNA, the CDR3 is TGTGCCAGCAGCTTAGGAGGGACTAGCGATCGAGAGACCCAGTACTTC.

The rearrangement links TRBV7-6 to TRBJ1-4; the D gene is possibly TRBD1 (6 bases). CDR1 and CDR2 from the germline V gene are SGHVS and FNYEAQ. The CDR3 has 14 residues. Deletions cut 5 bases from V and 8 bases from J, with 15 bases between. The DNA of the CDR3 is TGTGCCAGCAGCGCTCGCACAGGGAACGAAAAACTGTTTTTT. Protein product: CASSARTGNEKLFF. Full variable domain (remainder filled in from reference TRBV7-6 and TRBJ1-4): GAGVSQSPRYKVTKRGQDVALRCDPISGHVSLYWYRQALGQGPEFLTYFNYEAQQDKSGLPNDRFSAERPEGSISTLTIQRTEQRDSAMYRCASSARTGNEKLFFGSGTQLSVL.

This clonotype came up many times. This chain connects TRBV12-3 or TRBV12-4 to TRBJ2-3, with 12 bases lining up with TRBD2. Trimming removed 3 bases from V and 0 bases from J; junction bases left unmatched: 4. There are 17 residues in the CDR3. DNA for the CDR3: TGTGCCAGCAGTTTTAGGACTAGCGGGACCAGCACAGATACGCAGTATTTT. Residues: CASSFRTSGTSTDTQYF.

V is TRBV7-9 and J is TRBJ2-1, with D possibly being TRBD2 (6 bases). Trimming took off 3 bases at V and 5 bases at J, with 17 bases between the two ends. This CDR3 is built from 16 residues. Germline assignment: CDR1 SEHNR and CDR2 FQNEAQ (reference sequence). The CDR3 sequence: CASSFSTGVYNNEQFF. CDR3 in DNA: TGTGCCAGCAGCTTTTCGACGGGAGTATACAACAATGAGCAGTTCTTC.

The table lists this clonotype with many counts. The CDR3 protein is CAISESGLYEQYF. In nucleotides, the CDR3 is TGTGCCATCAGTGAGTCCGGCCTCTACGAGCAGTACTTC. The V call is TRBV10-3, the J call TRBJ2-7; D not certain. The CDR3 sequence is 13 residues long. Trimming removed 0 bases at V and 3 bases at J, with 6 bases between. Germline loops: CDR1 ENHRY, CDR2 SYGVKD.